Detailed here is one T cell receptor beta chain. Its antigen is unknown. There are no base qualities to consult, and no much larger clone falls within one base. TCRbeta CDR3 regions were amplified from genomic DNA by means of the immunoSEQ Assay, a bias-controlled multiplex PCR. The paper's processing steps were these. The number of nucleated cells in each sample was estimated from the amplification of reference gene primers within the assay. Sequence reads were collapsed and filtered to measure the absolute abundance of every unique TCRbeta CDR3 rearrangement. For each sample, productive Simpson clonality was calculated as the square root of Simpson's diversity index across productive rearrangements. Imported from immuneACCESS, the table was reduced by TCRdb to in-frame sequences with V and J called. These copies leave out some clones; in studies compared against another copy, an unresolved V gene accounts for under half, and the cause of the remainder is not known. That table gives V, J and clone size, and the DNA gave D and trimming. The sample table records 70,000 or so clones; 70% to 80% of these occur just once. Approximately 40% of the sample rests with the top ten.

The CDR3 sequence holds 14 residues, the cysteine and phenylalanine included. The kept DNA is CDR3 alone, 42 bases in frame from the first base. The trim is 3 bases for V and 4 bases for J, with a gap of 12 bases between the germline ends. Based on the germline V gene (reference sequence), the CDR1 and CDR2 sequences are LNHDA and SQIVND. The collaborating institutions used their own protocols to collect whole blood in K2EDTA tubes. For TCRbeta analysis, collaborators shipped samples in one of three forms: frozen whole blood, isolated PBMCs, or DNA extracted from either of those sample types. The sample is drawn from a study of blood T cell repertoires in COVID-19 (dated by TCRdb to the early 2020s). About the investigation overall: Samples from collaborators originated in the United States, Italy and Spain and spanned both the acute and convalescent phases of COVID-19. Nearly every sample came with metadata listing a de-identified subject ID, COVID-19 status, age in years and sex. Where available, HLA class I and class II types were obtained from metadata supplied by the sample provider rather than from assay-based typing. The repertoires were released in a freely available public database intended as a resource for research on the immune response to SARS-CoV-2. The material from the prospective study consisted of cDNA or gDNA derived from T cells, B-cell-depleted T cells, or PBMCs. The dataset comprised deeply sampled blood TCRbeta repertoires from subjects exposed to, actively infected with, or recovered from COVID-19. The samples were drawn from two sources: the first 160 participants of the ongoing ImmuneRACE study, and 1,000 to 1,500 subjects contributed by 6 global collaborators.

What the work shows at the level of the full study, not this receptor alone: The amount of clinical and demographic metadata varied by source and participant and was provided uncurated.

The receptor was isolated from a woman in her sixties or seventies with acute or convalescent COVID-19. The chain is made from TRBV19 and TRBJ1-2; a weak D assignment points to TRBD1 (6 bases agree). The source material was peripheral blood. The DNA reads TGTGCCAGTAGTATCACAGGGCTTGTCTATGGCTACACCTTC. Its translation reads: CASSITGLVYGYTF.